This passage covers 11 T cell receptor beta chains from one sample sequenced in a study of cytomegalovirus exposure and HLA in healthy donors. The PCR employed 60 Vbeta primers together with 13 Jbeta primers. Method: immunoSEQ multiplex PCR; TCRdb's copy keeps in-frame clones and lacks some. The sample lists about 59,000 clones; 80% were seen once. Source material: PBMCs. The receptors derive from a woman aged 40 to 50 in good health and CMV-seronegative.

The gene calls are TRBV27 and TRBJ2-2; D is perhaps TRBD1 (6 bases). CDR1 is MNHEY, CDR2 SMNVEV, per germline (reference sequence). The CDR3 is 15 residues long. Trimming took off 2 bases at V and 3 bases at J, with 10 bases between the two ends. The CDR3 sequence: CASSLNREYTGELFF. CDR3 DNA sequence: TGTGCCAGCAGTTTAAACAGGGAGTACACCGGGGAGCTGTTTTTT.

The CDR3 DNA is TGTGCCAGCTCACCGGGACACGCGAACACTGAAGCTTTCTTT. It is translated as CASSPGHANTEAFF. The chain recombines TRBV18 with TRBJ1-1, with a tentative D call TRBD1 (6 bases). Trimming stripped 3 bases from V and 1 base from J, with 9 bases between. The CDR3 contains 14 residues. CDR1 is KGHSH, CDR2 LQKENI, per germline.

This clone was seen just once. J is TRBJ1-1 and V is TRBV7-2; D gene unclear. This CDR3 spans 16 amino acids. V was pared by 5 bases and J by 4 bases, with 20 bases between. Germline-derived CDR1 and CDR2 are SGHTA and FQGNSA. The CDR3 coding sequence is TGTGCCAGCAGCCGGACTGTTAGGCCGGGTAGCACTGAAGCTTTCTTT. Translation gives CASSRTVRPGSTEAFF.

The chain employs TRBV5-5 and TRBJ2-7, with 7 positions matching TRBD1. Looked up from germline, CDR1 is SGHKS and CDR2 is YYEKEE (reference sequence). V lost 4 bases and J lost 2; bases outside the gene matches: 6. There are 14 residues in the CDR3. CDR3 region: CASSVTGKTYEQYF. CDR3 DNA sequence: TGTGCCAGCAGCGTGACAGGGAAAACCTACGAGCAGTACTTC. The variable domain in full, with the rest retrieved from reference TRBV5-5 and TRBJ2-7, is DAGVTQSPTHLIKTRGQQVTLRCSPISGHKSVSWYQQVLGQGPQFIFQYYEKEERGRGNFPDRFSARQFPNYSSELNVNALLLGDSALYLCASSVTGKTYEQYFGPGTRLTVT.

The rearrangement joins TRBV6-1 to TRBJ2-1; the match to TRBD2 covers 8 bases. The CDR3 runs 15 residues. Germline values: CDR1 MNHNS, CDR2 SASEGT. V was pared by 2 bases and J by 5 bases, with 5 bases of the junction left unmatched. The CDR3 DNA reads TGTGCCAGCAGTGAAAAAACTAGCGGCAACAATGAGCAGTTCTTC. This encodes CASSEKTSGNNEQFF.

This clone showed up just a few times. This rearrangement joins TRBV5-4 to TRBJ1-1, with 10 bases that match TRBD1. The CDR3 extends over 16 amino acids. Germline lookup yields CDR1 SGHNT and CDR2 YYREEE (reference sequence). J gave up 3 bases and V 0 bases, and 5 bases lay outside the gene matches. The CDR3 region has the DNA TGTGCCAGCAGCTTGGGGGACAGGGGACGAGACACTGAAGCTTTCTTT. Its protein product is CASSLGDRGRDTEAFF.

This clone was found a few times. The germline gene is not matched at one end of the junction; a read error may be the cause. V gene TRBV2 combines with J gene TRBJ2-4; 9 bases fit TRBD1. Germline values: CDR1 SNHLY, CDR2 FYNNEI. This CDR3 contains 13 residues. Here the CDR3 reads CASSGYRDRDRHF. Here the CDR3 DNA reads TGTGCCAGCAGCGGATACCGGGACAGGGACCGGCACTTC.

The chain links TRBV7-6 to TRBJ1-1; a weak D match, TRBD1 (5 bases). The CDR3 is 13 residues long. Trimming removed 5 bases at V and 7 bases at J, with 14 bases between. Germline V lookup: CDR1 SGHVS, CDR2 FNYEAQ. DNA for the CDR3: TGTGCCAGCAGCCTAACAGGCGCTAGTGAAGCTTTCTTT. As protein: CASSLTGASEAFF.

The V call is TRBV19, the J call TRBJ2-1, with 7 bases identical to TRBD2. The CDR3 covers 13 residues. V lost 7 bases, J lost 8 bases, and 8 bases stayed unmatched. CDR1 LNHDA and CDR2 SQIVND come from the germline V gene (reference sequence). The CDR3, as DNA: TGTGCCAGTACCTTCGCGGGGGACTATGAGCAGTTCTTC. Translating it yields CASTFAGDYEQFF.

The chain combines TRBV2 with TRBJ2-1; a possible D gene is TRBD2 (6 bases). The V gene's germline CDR1 is SNHLY and CDR2 FYNNEI. Trimming stripped 9 bases from V and 3 bases from J, with 12 bases between. The CDR3 consists of 13 residues. The CDR3 nucleotides read TGTGCCAGTGCCCGGGAGCACTACAATGAGCAGTTCTTC. This translates into CASAREHYNEQFF.

The rearrangement links TRBV4-2 to TRBJ1-2; 10 nucleotides align to TRBD1. The CDR3 is 16 residues long. V lost 3 bases, J lost 3 bases, and 7 bases stayed unmatched. The germline gives CDR1 LGHNA, CDR2 YNFKEQ. The CDR3 bases are TGTGCCAGCAGCCAGTATTCCGGGACAGGGGACTATGGCTACACCTTC. Residues: CASSQYSGTGDYGYTF.